A single T cell receptor (beta chain) is shown here with its context. Antigen specificity is unknown. The CDR3 length is 14 residues. Germline CDR1 and CDR2: MNHEY and SVGEGT. The data derive from a study of CXCR3-negative and CXCR3-positive naive CD8 T cells. Each TRB cDNA library was prepared by 5' RACE (with UMI labels). TCRdb re-called the 5' RACE reads; one entry per CDR3 protein, DNA not given. The sample totals around 88,000 distinct CDR3 sequences. Among CD8+ T cells, naive ones were CD45RO-CCR7+CD27+CD95-. Findings of the study overall: Memory cells differed in TRBV-TRBJ usage, but naive CXCR3-negative and CXCR3-positive cells had similar usage. Naive cells with CXCR3 showed TRB CDR3s that were more hydrophobic than those in CXCR3-negative naive cells. Fresh PBMCs were used in most assays, and CXCR3 expression partially decreased after cryopreservation.

The chain carries TRBV6-2 or TRBV6-3 and TRBJ1-2. Sequencing was performed on naive CXCR3+ CD8+ T cells from blood. Subset described: CD45RO-CCR7+CD27+CD95- naive CD8+ T cells expressing CXCR3 (TNR3+). The sequence was collected from a human donor in good health. Some clones in this sample may be carry-over from other donors' samples. The CDR3 sequence is CATLTTEADYGYTF.